This TCR beta chain was sequenced in a study of T cell responses to AZD1222 COVID-19 vaccine. Of note for this clone: What it binds is not known.

Study observations and caveats: Donors, mostly white British, included more females; clonal diversity was possibly underestimated. Only after the peak T cell response were repertoires sampled. Spike-specific TCR repertoires showed rising breadth and depth after two AZD1222 doses. Dominant CD4 TCR responses targeted spike regions 160-218 and 743-854.

Deletions cut 2 bases from V and 4 bases from J, with 12 bases between. CDR1 and CDR2 (germline): MNHEY, SVGAGI. The CDR3 sequence is 16 residues long. Using immunoSEQ multiplex PCR, the repertoire was profiled, and TCRdb retains in-frame clones only, with some absent. The sample carries 150,000 to 200,000 clones, more than 85% recorded once. The specimen comprised peripheral blood, sampled on day 0 of AZD1222 vaccination. The chain employs TRBV6-5 and TRBJ1-6, with a tentative D call TRBD1 (5 bases). The clonotype was recovered from an adult in good health. In DNA, the CDR3 is TGTGCCAGCAGTTACGGGGGAACAGATTATAATTCACCCCTCCACTTT. This codes for CASSYGGTDYNSPLHF.